Presented here are 27 T cell receptor beta chains from one specimen sequenced in a study of OX40 agonist ivuxolimab in advanced cancers. Assay used: immunoSEQ multiplex PCR; TCRdb lists only in-frame clones, some missing. The sample consists of about 80,000 clones, roughly 90% of them appearing once. The sample here was CD4+ or CD8+ T cells sorted from blood, taken in a trial of the OX40 agonist ivuxolimab. The receptors were sampled from an adult with an advanced solid tumor such as melanoma, head and neck, liver or kidney cancer.

This chain uses TRBV2 with TRBJ1-5; no reliable D call. The V end lost 2 bases, the J end lost 0 bases, and 8 bases lay between the germline ends. The CDR3 totals 15 residues. Germline assignment: CDR1 SNHLY and CDR2 FYNNEI. The CDR3 here is CASSENPGSNQPQHF. CDR3 in DNA: TGTGCCAGCAGTGAAAATCCCGGTAGCAATCAGCCCCAGCATTTT.

The CDR3 region is CASSDRDRFTF. The CDR3 coding sequence is TGCGCCAGCAGTGACCGGGACAGGTTTACCTTC. V and J are TRBV5-1 and TRBJ1-2, with 8 positions matching TRBD1. This CDR3 has 11 residues. Trimming at V came to 5 bases and at J to 14 bases, leaving 8 bases not matched to a gene. Germline lookup yields CDR1 SGHRS and CDR2 YFSETQ. The variable domain in full, with the rest retrieved from reference TRBV5-1 and TRBJ1-2, is KAGVTQTPRYLIKTRGQQVTLSCSPISGHRSVSWYQQTPGQGLQFLFEYFSETQRNKGNFPGRFSGRQFSNSRSEMNVSTLELGDSALYLCASSDRDRFTFGSGTRLTVV.

This chain links TRBV4-1 with TRBJ2-1; D is uncertain. The CDR3 length is 15 residues. Germline loops: CDR1 MGHRA, CDR2 YSYEKL. V lost 3 bases to trimming and J lost 9 bases, with 18 bases between them. CDR3 DNA sequence: TGCGCCAGCAGCCATTCCCCAGGAATGAGGATTGAGCAGTTCTTC. Translating gives CASSHSPGMRIEQFF.

This chain links TRBV13 with TRBJ2-7; no clear D. The CDR3 has 17 residues. The ends were cut back, 2 bases at V and 0 bases at J, with 17 bases in the middle. Germline-derived CDR1 and CDR2 are PRHDT and FYEKMQ (reference sequence). This chain's CDR3 is CASSLTHGPSYSYEQYF. Written as DNA, the CDR3 is TGTGCCAGCAGCTTAACCCATGGACCCTCCTACTCCTACGAGCAGTACTTC.

The chain has TRBV4-1 and TRBJ2-7; TRBD1 or TRBD2 may be the D gene (5 bases each). V was trimmed by 2 bases and J by 2 bases, leaving 7 bases between them. Per the germline V gene, CDR1 is MGHRA and CDR2 is YSYEKL. CDR3 length: 13 amino acids. The CDR3 coding sequence is TGCGCCAGCAGCCAACCGGGACCCTACGAGCAGTACTTC. This codes for CASSQPGPYEQYF.

V and J are TRBV7-8 and TRBJ2-2, with 11 bases that match TRBD2. CDR1 is SGHVS, CDR2 FQNEAQ, per germline. This CDR3 spans 16 amino acids. V lost 5 bases to trimming and J lost 6 bases; unmatched junction nucleotides: 8. CDR3 sequence (DNA): TGTGCCAGCAGCGATCGACTAGCGGGGATTCCCGGGGAGCTGTTTTTT. This gives the protein CASSDRLAGIPGELFF.

This clone came up once. The V gene is TRBV4-1, the J gene TRBJ2-7; TRBD1 might be the D (5 bases). Trimming took 1 base from V and 2 from J, leaving 9 bases between them. This CDR3 has 14 amino acids. The V gene's germline CDR1 is MGHRA and CDR2 YSYEKL. The CDR3 protein is CASSQADSTYEQYF. In DNA, the CDR3 is TGCGCCAGCAGCCAAGCCGACAGCACCTACGAGCAGTACTTC.

This sequence joins TRBV10-3 and TRBJ2-1; 12 bases are shared with TRBD2. This CDR3 has 13 residues. The J segment lost 7 bases and the V segment lost 10 bases, leaving 5 bases of the junction unmatched. CDR1 and CDR2 from the germline V gene are ENHRY and SYGVKD. The CDR3: CATLAGGLNEQFF. CDR3 nucleotides: TGTGCCACCCTAGCGGGGGGGCTTAATGAGCAGTTCTTC.

Points on this clone: One end of the junction fails to match germline, which may point to a read error. The chain is built from TRBV5-6 and TRBJ1-2, with a tentative D call TRBD1 (5 bases). Germline V gene sequence: CDR1 SGHDT, CDR2 YYEEEE. CDR3 size: 14 residues. CDR3 nucleotides: TGTGCCAGCAGCCCGGGGGTAGTTGACTATGGCCACACCTTC. Protein sequence: CASSPGVVDYGHTF.

The rearrangement joins TRBV7-8 to TRBJ2-2; 10 nucleotides align to TRBD2. CDR1 and CDR2 (germline): SGHVS, FQNEAQ. V trimming: 5 bases; J trimming: 1 base; junction bases outside the gene matches: 7. CDR3 length: 17 residues. The CDR3 nucleotides read TGTGCCAGCAGCCAGCCCCGGACTAGCGGGAACACCGGGGAGCTGTTTTTT. It yields the protein CASSQPRTSGNTGELFF.

V gene TRBV13 combines with J gene TRBJ2-7; 11 nucleotides agree with TRBD2. CDR3 length equals 17 residues. Germline V gene sequence: CDR1 PRHDT, CDR2 FYEKMQ (reference sequence). V was pared by 6 bases and J by 1 base, with 11 bases of the junction left unmatched. The CDR3, as DNA: TGTGCCAGCAGTCTAGGTGCTAGCGGGGGGTCATCCTACGAGCAGTACTTC. Encoded protein: CASSLGASGGSSYEQYF. Full variable domain (missing parts from reference TRBV13 and TRBJ2-7): AAGVIQSPRHLIKEKRETATLKCYPIPRHDTVYWYQQGPGQDPQFLISFYEKMQSDKGSIPDRFSAQQFSDYHSELNMSSLELGDSALYFCASSLGASGGSSYEQYFGPGTRLTVT.

The chain links TRBV4-1 to TRBJ1-1; D is perhaps TRBD1 (5 bases). Germline loops: CDR1 MGHRA, CDR2 YSYEKL. V shed 0 bases and J shed 1 base, with 9 bases lying between them. The CDR3 is made up of 15 amino acids. CDR3 coding DNA: TGCGCCAGCAGCCAAGAGGGGGTGGGGAACACTGAAGCTTTCTTT. Translating gives CASSQEGVGNTEAFF.

The chain combines TRBV2 with TRBJ2-7, with 11 positions matching TRBD2. Germline trimming cut 5 bases from V and 2 bases from J; bases unmatched to any gene: 2. This CDR3 has 14 residues. Per the germline V gene, CDR1 is SNHLY and CDR2 is FYNNEI. CDR3 in amino acids: CASSYSGGAYEQYF. Written as DNA, the CDR3 is TGTGCCAGCAGTTATAGCGGGGGGGCCTACGAGCAGTACTTC.

J is TRBJ2-1 and V is TRBV14; TRBD2 matches 7 bases. This CDR3 region has 15 residues. The V and J ends lost 4 bases and 3 bases, in that order; junction bases with no gene match: 6. Per the germline V gene, CDR1 is SGHDN and CDR2 is FVKESK. CDR3 DNA: TGTGCCAGCAGCCGCCGGGACTACCACTACAATGAGCAGTTCTTC. It encodes CASSRRDYHYNEQFF.

As concerns this clone: Lacking the conserved final phenylalanine or tryptophan, this CDR3 likely reflects a read error. The V call is TRBV7-9, the J call TRBJ1-2, with TRBD1 matching 8 bases. The CDR3 totals 14 residues. Germline V gives CDR1 SEHNR, CDR2 FQNEAQ (reference sequence). Trimming took 1 base from V and 2 from J; bases not matched to a gene: 0. CDR3 DNA: TGTGCCAGCAGCTTAGGACAGGGGAACTATGGCTACACCCTC. Translating it yields CASSLGQGNYGYTL.

V and J are TRBV6-5 and TRBJ1-6; 8 bases match TRBD1. Trimming took 2 bases from V and 6 from J; bases not matched to a gene: 3. The CDR3 covers 15 residues. The germline gives CDR1 MNHEY, CDR2 SVGAGI. CDR3 region: CASSYGTGGNSPLHF. CDR3 DNA: TGTGCCAGCAGTTACGGGACAGGCGGTAATTCACCCCTCCACTTT.

This chain connects TRBV15 to TRBJ2-4; 8 positions match TRBD1. Germline V lookup: CDR1 LNHNV, CDR2 YYDKDF (reference sequence). CDR3 length: 15 residues. Germline trimming cut 0 bases from V and 10 bases from J; bases unmatched to any gene: 8. CDR3 sequence (DNA): TGTGCCACCAGCAGAGAGGCAGGGGGCTCCCATATTCAGTACTTC. Protein sequence: CATSREAGGSHIQYF.

The genes are TRBV4-1 and TRBJ2-7, with 13 bases matching TRBD2. Looked up from germline, CDR1 is MGHRA and CDR2 is YSYEKL. The ends lost 7 bases at V and 5 bases at J; junction bases unmatched: 11. The CDR3 is 16 residues long. CDR3 sequence (DNA): TGCGCCAGCATGGGTCTGGGACTAGCGGGGTACGACGAGCAGTACTTC. Its protein is CASMGLGLAGYDEQYF.

The rearrangement links TRBV19 to TRBJ2-7; no definite D call. The CDR3 has 13 amino acids. Trimming left V 5 bases short and J 2 bases short, with 10 bases between. CDR1 and CDR2 from the germline V gene are LNHDA and SQIVND (reference sequence). The chain's CDR3 is CASSFGSTYEQYF. CDR3 in DNA: TGTGCCAGTAGTTTCGGCAGTACCTACGAGCAGTACTTC.

The J gene is TRBJ2-5, the V gene TRBV30, with D tentatively TRBD2 (7 bases). Per the germline V gene, CDR1 is GTSNPN and CDR2 is SVGIG (reference sequence). The CDR3 sequence is 15 residues long. V was shortened by 1 base and J by 4 bases, with 16 bases between the two germline ends. This CDR3 reads CAWSGGGGWGETQYF. CDR3 sequence (DNA): TGTGCCTGGAGTGGCGGGGGCGGCTGGGGAGAGACCCAGTACTTC.

The chain links TRBV27 to TRBJ2-3; D is perhaps TRBD1 (5 bases). The V gene's germline CDR1 is MNHEY and CDR2 SMNVEV (reference sequence). CDR3 length: 15 residues. V was trimmed by 5 bases and J by 5 bases, leaving 17 bases between them. CDR3 nucleotides: TGTGCCAGCAGTCCCCGACCGCAGGGCCTAGATACGCAGTATTTT. This encodes CASSPRPQGLDTQYF.

The chain has TRBV4-1 and TRBJ1-5, with D possibly matching TRBD1 (5 bases). The CDR3 contains 16 residues. Trimming removed 3 bases from V and 0 bases from J, with 12 bases in between. Germline CDR1 reads MGHRA; CDR2 reads YSYEKL. CDR3: CASSQEPDSSNQPQHF. CDR3 nucleotide sequence: TGCGCCAGCAGCCAGGAACCCGACAGTAGCAATCAGCCCCAGCATTTT.

The rearrangement links TRBV7-9 to TRBJ2-1; 7 nucleotides line up with TRBD1. Trimming cost V 5 bases and J 4 bases; bases outside gene matches: 8. Germline CDR1 SEHNR, CDR2 FQNEAQ (reference sequence). This CDR3 comprises 15 residues. The CDR3: CASSPPTGLYNEQFF. CDR3 DNA: TGTGCCAGCAGCCCCCCGACAGGGTTGTACAATGAGCAGTTCTTC. The complete variable domain, with remaining parts taken from reference TRBV7-9 and TRBJ2-1, reads DTGVSQNPRHKITKRGQNVTFRCDPISEHNRLYWYRQTLGQGPEFLTYFQNEAQLEKSRLLSDRFSAERPKGSFSTLEIQRTEQGDSAMYLCASSPPTGLYNEQFFGPGTRLTVL.

The chain links TRBV9 to TRBJ2-2, with D perhaps given as TRBD1 or TRBD2 (7 bases each). The CDR3 sequence is 16 residues long. Trimming pared 3 bases from V and 1 base from J, leaving 13 bases between. From germline, CDR1 is SGDLS and CDR2 YYNGEE. CDR3 DNA sequence: TGTGCCAGCAGCGCAGCGGGACAGTTGAACACCGGGGAGCTGTTTTTT. This translates into CASSAAGQLNTGELFF.

The table lists this clone with a few counts. This rearrangement joins TRBV29-1 to TRBJ1-2; 8 bases map to TRBD1. CDR1 SQVTM and CDR2 ANQGSEA come from the germline V gene. This CDR3 comprises 16 residues. V trimming: 4 bases; J trimming: 6 bases; junction bases outside the gene matches: 16. CDR3: CSVAFGGQEYSNGYTF. CDR3 bases: TGCAGCGTTGCGTTTGGGGGACAGGAGTATTCAAATGGCTACACCTTC.

The gene calls are TRBV13 and TRBJ2-3; 11 bases are a match to TRBD2. V lost 5 bases and J lost 4; bases outside the gene matches: 8. Germline V gene data show CDR1 as PRHDT and CDR2 as FYEKMQ (reference sequence). The CDR3 is 16 residues long. In nucleotides, the CDR3 is TGTGCCAGCAGCCTGTACGGGACTAGCGGTCCAGATACGCAGTATTTT. Translated, it gives CASSLYGTSGPDTQYF.

The CDR3 reads CASSLKTGLVKGYTF. The CDR3 nucleotides are TGTGCCAGCAGTTTAAAGACAGGCTTGGTGAAGGGCTACACCTTC. The chain recombines TRBV6-5 with TRBJ1-2; a weak D match, TRBD1 (6 bases). The CDR3 sequence is 15 residues long. The V end lost 4 bases, the J end lost 8 bases, and 20 bases lay between the germline ends. Germline V gene data show CDR1 as MNHEY and CDR2 as SVGAGI.